This TCR beta chain was profiled in a study of technical replicates of blood from a few donors. Assay: immunoSEQ multiplex PCR; the TCRdb copy retains only in-frame clones and omits some. This table holds tens of thousands of clones, 85% to 95% found once. Germline V gene sequence: CDR1 SNHLY, CDR2 FYNNEI. This CDR3 contains 14 residues. V lost 6 bases and J lost 6; bases outside the gene matches: 8. The sample comprised T cells isolated from PBMCs. This TCR came from a human donor in good health. The gene calls are TRBV2 and TRBJ1-5; 7 bases map to TRBD1. The CDR3 region has the DNA TGTGCCAGCAGAGAGACAGGGCTCGGTCAGCCCCAGCATTTT. Translated: CASRETGLGQPQHF.